The next 26 T cell receptor beta chains were all read from a single sample in a study of shared clonotypes between healthy human individuals (dated by TCRdb to about 2020). Library preparation was by the immunoSEQ multiplex PCR assay. The immuneACCESS repertoire file appears here via TCRdb, limited to in-frame rearrangements. These files lack a portion of the clones; in checked studies, under half of the deficit traces to unresolved V genes, and the cause of the others is not known. The sample includes some 2,100,000 clones, with 93% observed a single time. 1.5% to 2% of the sample is held by the ten biggest clonotypes. For the CD8 naive samples, CD45RO-negative cells were positively selected for CCR7, yielding a CD45RA+CCR7+ population from which TemRA cells were excluded. Sequencing was performed on naive CD8+ T cells from PBMCs. In light of the paper, this sample's cell subset or site label describes: CD45RA+CCR7+. The receptors here all came from a man between 18 and 29 years old in good health. Some clones in this sample may be carry-over from other donors' samples.

This chain connects TRBV13 to TRBJ2-1, with D unresolved. The germline CDR1 and CDR2 sequences are PRHDT and FYEKMQ (reference sequence). V was trimmed by 5 bases and J by 0 bases, leaving 14 bases between them. This CDR3 has 16 residues. CDR3 sequence: CASSPDSNPSYNEQFF. The CDR3 DNA reads as TGTGCCAGCAGCCCAGACTCCAATCCCTCCTACAATGAGCAGTTCTTC.

V is TRBV7-9 and J is TRBJ2-7, with a tentative D call TRBD2 (5 bases). The CDR3 totals 16 residues. Trimming cost V 0 bases and J 0 bases, with 12 bases left between them. Per the germline V gene, CDR1 is SEHNR and CDR2 is FQNEAQ (reference sequence). DNA of the CDR3: TGTGCCAGCAGCTTAGCCGGGGAACCGAGCTCCTACGAGCAGTACTTC. Translating it yields CASSLAGEPSSYEQYF.

The chain couples TRBV7-9 to TRBJ2-7; D might be TRBD1 or TRBD2, each matching 6 bases. CDR3 length equals 15 residues. Germline V lookup: CDR1 SEHNR, CDR2 FQNEAQ (reference sequence). Trimming left V 5 bases short and J 3 bases short, with 17 bases between. CDR3 DNA sequence: TGTGCCAGCAGCCAAGGGAGGACAGCCGTCTACGAGCAGTACTTC. This gives the protein CASSQGRTAVYEQYF.

J is TRBJ1-6 and V is TRBV28, with D tentatively TRBD1 (6 bases). The germline V and J ends were trimmed by 4 bases and 6 bases, with 16 bases remaining between them. The germline V gene encodes CDR1 MDHEN and CDR2 SYDVKM. This CDR3 has 16 amino acids. CDR3 sequence reads: CASSSTSRGVNSPLHF. CDR3 DNA: TGTGCCAGCAGTTCCACCTCCAGGGGAGTTAATTCACCCCTCCACTTT. Full variable domain (rest looked up from reference TRBV28 and TRBJ1-6): DVKVTQSSRYLVKRTGEKVFLECVQDMDHENMFWYRQDPGLGLRLIYFSYDVKMKEKGDIPEGYSVSREKKERFSLILESASTNQTSMYLCASSSTSRGVNSPLHFGNGTRLTVT.

This clone was counted a single time. The chain is built from TRBV5-7 and TRBJ1-5; 10 bases line up with TRBD1. TRBV5-7 is an ORF; its function is uncertain. With 4 bases clipped from V and 5 bases from J, the junction kept 9 bases outside the gene matches. The length of the CDR3 is 16 residues. This chain's CDR3 is CASSLPTGGTYQPQHF. Here the CDR3 DNA reads TGTGCCAGCAGCCTGCCGACAGGGGGCACATATCAGCCCCAGCATTTT.

This chain uses TRBV27 with TRBJ2-7; 8 bases fit TRBD1. Trimming at V came to 2 bases and at J to 3 bases, leaving 6 bases not matched to a gene. CDR3 length: 15 residues. Germline assignment: CDR1 MNHEY and CDR2 SMNVEV (reference sequence). The CDR3 bases are TGTGCCAGCAGTTTAGGCAGGGGGCGACTCTACGAGCAGTACTTC. Protein sequence: CASSLGRGRLYEQYF.

The sample holds one count of this clone. The genes are TRBV7-9 and TRBJ1-2; no clear D gene. V was pared by 7 bases and J by 5 bases, with 14 bases between. The CDR3 loop spans 13 amino acids. Per the germline V gene, CDR1 is SEHNR and CDR2 is FQNEAQ (reference sequence). CDR3 coding DNA: TGTGCCAGCAACTCAGTACACCTTTATGGCTACACCTTC. Its translation: CASNSVHLYGYTF.

V gene TRBV11-2 combines with J gene TRBJ2-3, with 8 bases identical to TRBD2. The V gene end was trimmed by 2 bases and the J gene end by 1 base; junction bases not matched to a gene: 2. Looked up from germline, CDR1 is SGHAT and CDR2 is FQNNGV. This CDR3 has 15 residues. The CDR3 nucleotides are TGTGCCAGCAGCTTATACGGGAGGGGCACAGATACGCAGTATTTT. Translating it yields CASSLYGRGTDTQYF.

The genes are TRBV6-5 and TRBJ1-1, with D perhaps TRBD1 (5 bases). V shed 6 bases and J shed 2 bases, with 13 bases lying between them. Germline V CDR1 and CDR2: MNHEY, SVGAGI. This CDR3 contains 14 residues. CDR3 DNA: TGTGCCAGCAGCTTTCGGGGCTTTAACACTGAAGCTTTCTTT. Its protein product is CASSFRGFNTEAFF.

The chain recombines TRBV2 with TRBJ2-7; 11 nucleotides match TRBD2. The V and J ends lost 6 bases and 2 bases, in that order; junction bases with no gene match: 9. There are 16 residues in the CDR3. The germline gives CDR1 SNHLY, CDR2 FYNNEI. The chain's CDR3 is CASSDTLAGGPYEQYF. The CDR3 nucleotides read TGTGCCAGCAGCGATACTTTAGCGGGAGGGCCCTACGAGCAGTACTTC.

The chain carries TRBV7-6 and TRBJ1-1, with no clear D. CDR1 and CDR2 (germline): SGHVS, FNYEAQ. The CDR3 length is 14 residues. V lost 5 bases to trimming and J lost 5 bases, with 15 bases between them. In DNA, the CDR3 is TGTGCCAGCAGCCCCCGTAAGGTGGGGACTGAAGCTTTCTTT. Protein: CASSPRKVGTEAFF.

This chain joins TRBV30 and TRBJ2-2, with 8 bases that match TRBD1. The CDR3 covers 16 residues. J lost 7 bases, V lost 0 bases, and 10 bases had no gene match. CDR1 GTSNPN and CDR2 SVGIG come from the germline V gene (reference sequence). The CDR3 DNA reads TGTGCCTGGAGTGTAAACCCAGGGGGCAAGGGCGGGGAGCTGTTTTTT. Residues: CAWSVNPGGKGGELFF.

V and J are TRBV5-4 and TRBJ2-7; 11 nucleotides agree with TRBD1. Trimming took 4 bases from V and 2 from J; bases not matched to a gene: 2. The V gene's germline CDR1 is SGHNT and CDR2 YYREEE (reference sequence). The CDR3 runs 14 residues. This CDR3 reads CASSRDRGTYEQYF. CDR3 DNA: TGTGCCAGCAGCAGGGACAGGGGGACCTACGAGCAGTACTTC.

This clone was counted only a few times. This rearrangement joins TRBV2 to TRBJ1-1; D is undetermined. The CDR3 contains 13 residues. V was cut by 7 bases and J by 7 bases, with 16 bases left in between. Germline V lookup: CDR1 SNHLY, CDR2 FYNNEI. In nucleotides, the CDR3 is TGTGCCAGCACCGGAAATCGGAGGAATGAAGCTTTCTTT. This translates into CASTGNRRNEAFF.

In this sample, this clone turned up once. The V gene is TRBV19, the J gene TRBJ2-3; 10 bases match TRBD2. Germline trimming cut 4 bases from V and 2 bases from J; bases unmatched to any gene: 6. Germline assignment: CDR1 LNHDA and CDR2 SQIVND (reference sequence). The CDR3 has 16 residues. The CDR3 region has the DNA TGTGCCAGTAGTACGCGGACTAGCGGATACACAGATACGCAGTATTTT. Translation gives CASSTRTSGYTDTQYF.

The chain couples TRBV15 to TRBJ2-7; perhaps TRBD2 as D (5 bases). The germline V gene has CDR1 LNHNV and CDR2 YYDKDF (reference sequence). The ends were cut back, 3 bases at V and 3 bases at J, with 9 bases in the middle. The CDR3 covers 13 residues. The CDR3 loop is CATSRIRGYEQYF. Here the CDR3 DNA reads TGTGCCACCAGCAGGATACGGGGCTACGAGCAGTACTTC.

This chain links TRBV9 with TRBJ2-1; possible D gene TRBD2, 5 bases. Trimming removed 4 bases at V and 3 bases at J, with 14 bases between. CDR3 length: 15 residues. Germline V lookup: CDR1 SGDLS, CDR2 YYNGEE. CDR3 loop: CASSHSPSLYNEQFF. The CDR3 bases are TGTGCCAGCAGCCACTCGCCTAGCCTCTACAATGAGCAGTTCTTC.

The CDR3 DNA reads TGTGCCAGCAGCTTCGGACAGGTGACCTACGAGCAGTACTTC. Residues: CASSFGQVTYEQYF. The chain carries TRBV11-2 and TRBJ2-7; 7 bases are shared with TRBD1. Germline CDR1 reads SGHAT; CDR2 reads FQNNGV. The CDR3 has 14 amino acids. Trimming removed 3 bases from V and 2 bases from J; junction bases left unmatched: 4.

The chain employs TRBV28 and TRBJ2-5, with D tentatively TRBD2 (6 bases). V was pared by 2 bases and J by 5 bases, with 15 bases between. The CDR3 has 15 amino acids. Germline assignment: CDR1 MDHEN and CDR2 SYDVKM. CDR3 in DNA: TGTGCCAGCAGTTTACTGGGGGAGGCGAGCGAGACCCAGTACTTC. Protein sequence: CASSLLGEASETQYF.

This clone was seen just once. The chain recombines TRBV29-1 with TRBJ2-7; 11 positions agree with TRBD1. The CDR3 totals 15 residues. Unmatched junction bases numbered 7, after V lost 5 bases and J lost 1 base. Germline CDR1 SQVTM, CDR2 ANQGSEA. CDR3 sequence reads: CSVLDRGLSSYEQYF. CDR3 DNA sequence: TGCAGCGTTTTGGACAGGGGGCTTTCTTCCTACGAGCAGTACTTC.

J is TRBJ2-1 and V is TRBV7-9, with 8 nucleotides matching TRBD2. The ends lost 9 bases at V and 9 bases at J; junction bases unmatched: 10. The germline V gene encodes CDR1 SEHNR and CDR2 FQNEAQ (reference sequence). CDR3 length: 13 amino acids. CDR3 loop: CASLAGFSSEQFF. In DNA, the CDR3 is TGTGCCAGTCTAGCGGGTTTCTCCAGTGAGCAGTTCTTC.

This chain uses TRBV7-2 with TRBJ1-2; TRBD1 is a possible D gene (6 bases). This CDR3 has 14 residues. From germline, CDR1 is SGHTA and CDR2 FQGNSA. Trimming left V 5 bases short and J 4 bases short, with 14 bases between. CDR3 sequence: CASSHSDSSYGYTF. CDR3 DNA sequence: TGTGCCAGCAGCCACTCGGACAGTAGCTATGGCTACACCTTC.

The chain carries TRBV7-2 and TRBJ2-2; D not resolved. V lost 5 bases, J lost 0 bases, and 10 bases lay in between. CDR3 length equals 15 residues. CDR1 and CDR2 (germline): SGHTA, FQGNSA. For the CDR3, the DNA is TGTGCCAGCAGCCAAGGACGGACGAACACCGGGGAGCTGTTTTTT. It encodes CASSQGRTNTGELFF. The variable domain in full, with the rest retrieved from reference TRBV7-2 and TRBJ2-2, is GAGVSQSPSNKVTEKGKDVELRCDPISGHTALYWYRQSLGQGLEFLIYFQGNSAPDKSGLPSDRFSAERTGGSVSTLTIQRTQQEDSAVYLCASSQGRTNTGELFFGEGSRLTVL.

The rearrangement joins TRBV20-1 to TRBJ2-7; D is undetermined. Trimming took 6 bases from V and 7 from J, leaving 13 bases between them. The germline V gene has CDR1 DFQATT and CDR2 SNEGSKA (reference sequence). The CDR3 is 11 residues long. CDR3: CSARLLREQYF. The CDR3 bases are TGCAGTGCAAGGTTGTTAAGGGAGCAGTACTTC.

This chain links TRBV7-9 with TRBJ2-7; 7 nucleotides match TRBD1. The J segment lost 2 bases and the V segment lost 5 bases, leaving 12 bases of the junction unmatched. The CDR3 has 16 residues. The germline V gene encodes CDR1 SEHNR and CDR2 FQNEAQ (reference sequence). In nucleotides, the CDR3 is TGTGCCAGCAGCGACCTAGGGGGACAGAGCCCCTACGAGCAGTACTTC. The encoded protein is CASSDLGGQSPYEQYF.

The V and J genes are TRBV4-3 and TRBJ1-2; D ambiguous. V was cut by 0 bases and J by 4 bases, with 12 bases left in between. The CDR3 has 15 residues. The germline CDR1 and CDR2 sequences are LGHNA and YSLEER. The CDR3 sequence is CASSQESGPSYGYTF. CDR3 coding DNA: TGCGCCAGCAGCCAAGAGTCTGGCCCCAGCTATGGCTACACCTTC.